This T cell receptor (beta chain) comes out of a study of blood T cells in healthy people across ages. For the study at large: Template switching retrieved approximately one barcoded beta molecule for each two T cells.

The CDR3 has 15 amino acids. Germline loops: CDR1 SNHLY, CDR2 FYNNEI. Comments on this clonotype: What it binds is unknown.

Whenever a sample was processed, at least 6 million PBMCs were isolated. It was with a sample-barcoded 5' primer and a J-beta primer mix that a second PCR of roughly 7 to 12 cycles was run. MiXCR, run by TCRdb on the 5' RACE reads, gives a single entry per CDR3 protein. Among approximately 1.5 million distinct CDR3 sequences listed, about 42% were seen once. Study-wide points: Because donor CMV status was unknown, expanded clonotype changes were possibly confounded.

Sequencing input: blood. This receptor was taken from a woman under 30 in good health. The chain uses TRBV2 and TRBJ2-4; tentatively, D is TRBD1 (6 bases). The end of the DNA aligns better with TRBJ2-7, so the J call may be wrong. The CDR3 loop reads CASSLPRAGVREQYF. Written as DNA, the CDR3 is TGTGCCAGCAGTCTCCCCCGGGCAGGGGTCCGCGAGCAGTACTTC.